These 19 T cell receptor beta chains share one sample of origin, sequenced in a study of response to subunit inactivated influenza vaccine. TCRdb independently ran MiXCR on the RT-PCR reads; one entry per CDR3 protein. Counted here are some 640,000 distinct CDR3 sequences, about 15% occurring once; the ten biggest clones make up 6% to 7%. The material was PBMCs from blood, obtained approximately 15 days before vaccination. All receptors derive from a man aged 50-59 years who received an inactivated influenza vaccine.

This chain joins TRBV6-2 or TRBV6-3 and TRBJ1-5; D gene unclear. CDR1 and CDR2 from the germline V gene are MNHEY and SVGEGT. The V and J ends lost 6 bases and 5 bases respectively, with 11 bases between them. This CDR3 has 13 amino acids. CDR3: CASSEEGYQPQHF. CDR3 nucleotide sequence: TGTGCCAGCAGCGAAGAGGGTTATCAGCCCCAGCATTTT.

This clonotype has more than one count but fewer than ten. This chain joins TRBV4-1 and TRBJ2-5; D might be TRBD2 (6 bases). Trimming took 1 base from V and 3 from J, leaving 9 bases between them. The germline V gene has CDR1 MGHRA and CDR2 YSYEKL. The CDR3 has 14 amino acids. The CDR3 reads CASSQARREETQYF. The CDR3 bases are TGCGCCAGCAGCCAAGCACGGAGGGAAGAGACCCAGTACTTC.

In its sample, this clonotype was seen a few times. This chain connects TRBV3-1 to TRBJ2-2, with D uncertain. The V gene's germline CDR1 is LGHDT and CDR2 YNNKEL (reference sequence). This CDR3 is built from 21 residues. The ends were cut back, 6 bases at V and 0 bases at J, with 29 bases in the middle. Written as DNA, the CDR3 is TGTGCCAGCAGTTTCAGGATCCATTCTCGGGCGGCAAACACGAACACCGGGGAGCTGTTTTTT. It specifies CASSFRIHSRAANTNTGELFF.

A few counts support this clonotype. V usage is TRBV20-1 and J usage is TRBJ2-1; D is unclear. Germline V gene data show CDR1 as DFQATT and CDR2 as SNEGSKA (reference sequence). V dropped 3 bases and J dropped 7 bases, with 10 bases sitting between them. The CDR3 is 12 amino acids. The CDR3 here is CSASSPVNEQFF. The DNA of the CDR3 is TGCAGTGCTAGTTCCCCCGTTAATGAGCAGTTCTTC.

This clonotype was counted between two and nine times. V usage is TRBV7-3 and J usage is TRBJ2-7; 9 bases agree with TRBD1. The CDR3 contains 15 residues. J lost 6 bases, V lost 5 bases, and 11 bases had no gene match. CDR1 and CDR2 (germline): SGHTA, FQGTGA. The CDR3 loop reads CASSKYRGREGEQYF. The CDR3 DNA follows: TGTGCCAGCAGCAAATACAGGGGGCGCGAGGGCGAGCAGTACTTC.

V gene TRBV12-3 or TRBV12-4 combines with J gene TRBJ2-1; D is perhaps TRBD1 or TRBD2 (5 bases each). CDR3 size: 17 residues. V was trimmed by 5 bases and J by 5 bases, leaving 22 bases between them. CDR3 coding DNA: TGTGCCAGCAGTCCTAACACGTTAGGGACCGTAAACAATGAGCAGTTCTTC. This codes for CASSPNTLGTVNNEQFF.

The J gene is TRBJ1-5, the V gene TRBV7-2, with 8 bases lining up with TRBD1. The V gene end was trimmed by 0 bases and the J gene end by 2 bases; junction bases not matched to a gene: 6. Germline loops: CDR1 SGHTA, CDR2 FQGNSA. The CDR3 extends over 17 amino acids. CDR3 DNA: TGTGCCAGCAGCTTAGCCGTACAGGGGGTACGCAATCAGCCCCAGCATTTT. It encodes CASSLAVQGVRNQPQHF.

This clonotype has only a few counts. The chain links TRBV6-2 or TRBV6-3 to TRBJ2-6, with D tentatively TRBD1 (6 bases). The CDR3 loop spans 14 amino acids. Germline CDR1 is MNHEY and CDR2 is SVGEGT. Trimming shortened V by 6 bases and J by 6 bases, and 12 bases separated the two germline ends. The CDR3 nucleotides read TGTGCCAGCAGAACAGGGTCCCCGGCCAACGTCCTGACTTTC. It yields the protein CASRTGSPANVLTF.

A remark on this clonotype: Possible read error: a much larger clone is one base away. This CDR3 fails to terminate in the conserved phenylalanine or tryptophan, so it likely reflects a read error. The V gene is TRBV6-2 or TRBV6-3, the J gene TRBJ2-1, with D unclear. Germline CDR1 MNHEY, CDR2 SVGEGT. This CDR3 comprises 12 residues. The V end was cut by 4 bases, the J end by 4 bases, with 5 bases between. This CDR3 is CASSWGYNEQFS. CDR3 bases: TGTGCCAGCAGTTGGGGTTACAATGAGCAGTTCTCC.

The CDR3 reads CSARPYPGYTF. DNA for the CDR3: TGCAGTGCTAGGCCCTACCCTGGCTACACCTTC. The chain employs TRBV20-1 and TRBJ1-2, with no clear D. V was clipped by 3 bases and J by 7 bases, with 9 bases between them. The CDR3 runs 11 residues. CDR1 is DFQATT, CDR2 SNEGSKA, per germline (reference sequence).

This sequence joins TRBV20-1 and TRBJ1-2; possible D gene TRBD1, 6 bases. The CDR3 totals 17 residues. V was shortened by 0 bases and J by 4 bases, with 21 bases between the two germline ends. CDR1 and CDR2 from the germline V gene are DFQATT and SNEGSKA (reference sequence). CDR3 in DNA: TGCAGTGCTAGAGATCCGACCGAAGCGCAGGGGCTCTATGGCTACACCTTC. Translated: CSARDPTEAQGLYGYTF.

A few counts support this clonotype. The chain joins TRBV7-9 to TRBJ2-2, with 9 bases matching TRBD2. The ends lost 5 bases at V and 4 bases at J; junction bases unmatched: 8. Per the germline V gene, CDR1 is SEHNR and CDR2 is FQNEAQ (reference sequence). The CDR3 spans 16 residues. In nucleotides, the CDR3 is TGTGCCAGCAGCGCCAGACTAGCGGAGGTCACCGGGGAGCTGTTTTTT. As protein: CASSARLAEVTGELFF. Together with reference TRBV7-9 and TRBJ2-2, the CDR3 gives the full variable domain: DTGVSQNPRHKITKRGQNVTFRCDPISEHNRLYWYRQTLGQGPEFLTYFQNEAQLEKSRLLSDRFSAERPKGSFSTLEIQRTEQGDSAMYLCASSARLAEVTGELFFGEGSRLTVL.

Comment on this clonotype: A single base separates this from a much larger clone, so it may be a read error. This chain uses TRBV29-1 with TRBJ2-5, with D unclear. CDR1 is SQVTM and CDR2 is ANQGSEA in the germline V gene. This CDR3 spans 10 amino acids. Here the CDR3 DNA reads TGCAGCGCTAGGGCAGAGACCCCGTACTTC. Translated: CSARAETPYF.

The genes are TRBV7-9 and TRBJ2-2; D is possibly TRBD1 (5 bases). The CDR3 is 11 residues long. Trimming shortened V by 4 bases and J by 9 bases, and 6 bases separated the two germline ends. Germline-derived CDR1 and CDR2 are SEHNR and FQNEAQ (reference sequence). In nucleotides, the CDR3 is TGTGCCAGCAGCTCGGACAGGGAGCTGTTTTTT. Protein: CASSSDRELFF.

A few counts support this clonotype. The chain combines TRBV30 with TRBJ2-2; 8 positions agree with TRBD1. Germline V CDR1 and CDR2: GTSNPN, SVGIG (reference sequence). The CDR3 covers 17 residues. V shed 0 bases and J 4 bases; nucleotides not matched to a gene: 10. This CDR3 reads CAWSVHRQGIPTGELFF. The DNA for the CDR3 is TGTGCCTGGAGTGTACATCGACAGGGGATCCCCACCGGGGAGCTGTTTTTT.

This clonotype was observed a few times. CDR3 sequence (DNA): TGCAGCGTCAAGAAACAGGGTGACGGGGAGCTGTTTTTT. The encoded protein is CSVKKQGDGELFF. The rearrangement uses TRBV29-1 and TRBJ2-2; perhaps TRBD1 as D (6 bases). Trimming shortened V by 6 bases and J by 7 bases, and 15 bases separated the two germline ends. CDR1 is SQVTM, CDR2 ANQGSEA, per germline. The CDR3 totals 13 residues.

This clonotype was seen many times. The chain carries TRBV18 and TRBJ1-1; TRBD1 might be the D (5 bases). Trimming took 2 bases from V and 0 from J, leaving 10 bases between them. Per the germline V gene, CDR1 is KGHSH and CDR2 is LQKENI. CDR3 length: 15 amino acids. CDR3 nucleotide sequence: TGTGCCAGCTCACCAGGGACGGGTATGAACACTGAAGCTTTCTTT. Translating it yields CASSPGTGMNTEAFF.

This clonotype appeared many times. This chain uses TRBV9 with TRBJ2-3, with no clear D. V shed 1 base and J shed 0 bases, with 3 bases lying between them. The CDR3 covers 13 residues. In germline, CDR1 is SGDLS, CDR2 YYNGEE. The CDR3 coding sequence is TGTGCCAGCAGCGTAAGCAGCACAGATACGCAGTATTTT. Protein sequence: CASSVSSTDTQYF.

This clonotype has a handful of counts. This chain links TRBV6-5 with TRBJ2-5; 8 positions match TRBD1. CDR3 length equals 16 residues. Trimming removed 3 bases from V and 2 bases from J; junction bases left unmatched: 8. Looked up from germline, CDR1 is MNHEY and CDR2 is SVGAGI. The CDR3 loop is CASSYTDRVRQETQYF. In nucleotides, the CDR3 is TGTGCCAGCAGTTATACGGACAGGGTGAGGCAAGAGACCCAGTACTTC.